This TCR beta chain originates from a study of blood T cell repertoires in COVID-19. About the research overall: COVID-19 samples collected from the United States, Italy and Spain covered acute and convalescent phases. In each case, the material was cDNA or gDNA derived from T cells, B-cell-depleted T cells, or PBMCs.

Per the original data handling: Amplification of reference gene primers provided the estimated nucleated cell counts. TCRdb's copy holds only in-frame clones and misses some; the assay was immunoSEQ multiplex PCR. V and J calls and clone size are those listed in that table; D and trimming were worked out from the DNA. This table holds 150,000 or so clones, around 82% found once. CDR1 is MNHEY and CDR2 is SVGAGI in the germline V gene. The CDR3 extends over 13 amino acids. V was pared by 8 bases and J by 5 bases, with 15 bases between. The receptor's source is a man in his fifties or sixties with active or convalescent COVID-19. This sequence joins TRBV6-5 and TRBJ1-2, with D maybe TRBD1 (5 bases). The sample comprised peripheral blood. The CDR3 DNA is TGTGCCAGCCCTATACCGGGACTTTATGGCTACACCTTC. This gives the protein CASPIPGLYGYTF.